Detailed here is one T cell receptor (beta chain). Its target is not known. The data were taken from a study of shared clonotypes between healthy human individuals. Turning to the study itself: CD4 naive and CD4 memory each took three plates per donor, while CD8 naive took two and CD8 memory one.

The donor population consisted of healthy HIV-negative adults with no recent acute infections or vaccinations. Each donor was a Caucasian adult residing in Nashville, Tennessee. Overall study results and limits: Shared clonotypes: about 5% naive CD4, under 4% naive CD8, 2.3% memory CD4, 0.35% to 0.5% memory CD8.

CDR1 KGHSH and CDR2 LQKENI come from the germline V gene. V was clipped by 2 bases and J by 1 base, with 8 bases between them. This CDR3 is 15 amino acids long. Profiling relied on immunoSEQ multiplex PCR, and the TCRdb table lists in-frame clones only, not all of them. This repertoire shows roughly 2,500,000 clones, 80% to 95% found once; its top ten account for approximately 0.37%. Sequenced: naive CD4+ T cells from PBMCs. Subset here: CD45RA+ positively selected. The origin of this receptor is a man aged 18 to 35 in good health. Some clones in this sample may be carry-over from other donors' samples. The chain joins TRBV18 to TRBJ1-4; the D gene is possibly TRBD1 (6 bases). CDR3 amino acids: CASSPKGGTNEKLFF. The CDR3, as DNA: TGTGCCAGCTCACCAAAAGGGGGAACTAATGAAAAACTGTTTTTT.